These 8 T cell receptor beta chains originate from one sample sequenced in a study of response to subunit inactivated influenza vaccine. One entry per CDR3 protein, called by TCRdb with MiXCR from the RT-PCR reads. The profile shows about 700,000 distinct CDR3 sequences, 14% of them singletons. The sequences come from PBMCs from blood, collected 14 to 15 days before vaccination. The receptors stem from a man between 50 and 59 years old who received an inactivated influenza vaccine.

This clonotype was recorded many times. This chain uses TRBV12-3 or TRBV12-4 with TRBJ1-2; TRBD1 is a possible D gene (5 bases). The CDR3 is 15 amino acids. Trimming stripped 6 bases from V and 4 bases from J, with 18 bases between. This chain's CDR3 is CASSGLGGGFYGYTF. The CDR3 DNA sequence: TGTGCCAGCAGCGGCCTCGGGGGGGGTTTCTATGGCTACACCTTC.

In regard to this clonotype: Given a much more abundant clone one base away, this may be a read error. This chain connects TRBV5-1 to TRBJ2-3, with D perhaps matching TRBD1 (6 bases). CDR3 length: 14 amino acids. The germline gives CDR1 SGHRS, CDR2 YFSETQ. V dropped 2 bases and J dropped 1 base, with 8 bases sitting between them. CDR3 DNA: TGCGCCAGCAGCTTTACAGGGCGCACAGATACGCAGTATTTT. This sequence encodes CASSFTGRTDTQYF.

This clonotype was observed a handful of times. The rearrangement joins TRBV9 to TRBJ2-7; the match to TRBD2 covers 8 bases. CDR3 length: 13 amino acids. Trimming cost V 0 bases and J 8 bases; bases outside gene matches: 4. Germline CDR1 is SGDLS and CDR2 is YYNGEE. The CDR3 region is CASSVEGSGKQYF. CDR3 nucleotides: TGTGCCAGCAGCGTAGAGGGTAGCGGGAAGCAGTACTTC.

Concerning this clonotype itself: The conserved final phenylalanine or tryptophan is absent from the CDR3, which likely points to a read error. Here the CDR3 DNA reads TGTGCCAGCTCACCAGAGGACCAACGGGGAGATACGCAGTATGTT. Protein: CASSPEDQRGDTQYV. The chain joins TRBV18 to TRBJ2-3, with D perhaps matching TRBD2 (5 bases). V was trimmed by 2 bases and J by 5 bases, leaving 14 bases between them. Germline CDR1 KGHSH, CDR2 LQKENI. The CDR3 contains 15 residues.

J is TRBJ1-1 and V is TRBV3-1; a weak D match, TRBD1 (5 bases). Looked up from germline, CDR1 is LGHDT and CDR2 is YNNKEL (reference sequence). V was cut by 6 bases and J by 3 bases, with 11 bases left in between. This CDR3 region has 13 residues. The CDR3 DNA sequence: TGTGCCAGCAGGTTTACGGGGGACACTGAAGCTTTCTTT. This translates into CASRFTGDTEAFF. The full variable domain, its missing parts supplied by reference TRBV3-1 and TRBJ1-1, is DTAVSQTPKYLVTQMGNDKSIKCEQNLGHDTMYWYKQDSKKFLKIMFSYNNKELIINETVPNRFSPKSPDKAHLNLHINSLELGDSAVYFCASRFTGDTEAFFGQGTRLTVV.

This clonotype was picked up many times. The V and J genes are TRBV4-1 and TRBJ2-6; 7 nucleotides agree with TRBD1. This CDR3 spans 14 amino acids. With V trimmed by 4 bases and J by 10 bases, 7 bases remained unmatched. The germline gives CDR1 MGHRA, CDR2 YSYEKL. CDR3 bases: TGCGCCAGCAGCCTGAGATGGGACAGAAACGTCCTGACTTTC. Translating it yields CASSLRWDRNVLTF.

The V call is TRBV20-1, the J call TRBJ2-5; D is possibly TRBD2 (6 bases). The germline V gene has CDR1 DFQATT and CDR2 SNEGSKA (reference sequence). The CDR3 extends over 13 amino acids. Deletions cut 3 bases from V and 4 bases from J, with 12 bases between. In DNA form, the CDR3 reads TGCAGTGCTAGCCCGCCAGCGGGAGAGACCCAGTACTTC. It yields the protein CSASPPAGETQYF.

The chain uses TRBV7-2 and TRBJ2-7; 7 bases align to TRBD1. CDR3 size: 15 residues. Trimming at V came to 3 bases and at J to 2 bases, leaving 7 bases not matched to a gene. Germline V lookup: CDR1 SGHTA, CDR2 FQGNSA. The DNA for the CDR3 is TGTGCCAGCAGCTTGGCCCAGGGGGTCACCTACGAGCAGTACTTC. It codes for CASSLAQGVTYEQYF.